The 26 T cell receptor beta chains reported below all come from one sample, sequenced in a study of blood T cell repertoires in COVID-19. TCRdb's copy holds only in-frame clones and misses some; the assay was immunoSEQ multiplex PCR. The profile shows 150,000 to 200,000 clones, around 80% of them singletons. Sequencing was carried out using peripheral blood. Every receptor here comes from a man aged 55 to 70 with acute or convalescent COVID-19.

The J gene is TRBJ1-2, the V gene TRBV9; 10 positions agree with TRBD1. The junction had 5 bases not matched to a gene; V was cut back by 4 bases and J by 8 bases. CDR1 is SGDLS and CDR2 is YYNGEE in the germline V gene. This CDR3 spans 13 amino acids. For the CDR3, the DNA is TGTGCCAGCAGCATAGGACAGGGGGTAGGCTACACCTTC. Encoded protein: CASSIGQGVGYTF. The variable domain in full, with the rest retrieved from reference TRBV9 and TRBJ1-2, is DSGVTQTPKHLITATGQRVTLRCSPRSGDLSVYWYQQSLDQGLQFLIQYYNGEERAKGNILERFSAQQFPDLHSELNLSSLELGDSALYFCASSIGQGVGYTFGSGTRLTVV.

The J gene is TRBJ2-1, the V gene TRBV4-2; D perhaps matches TRBD2 (5 bases). Per the germline V gene, CDR1 is LGHNA and CDR2 is YNFKEQ. V was cut by 1 base and J by 3 bases, with 7 bases left in between. This CDR3 spans 14 amino acids. CDR3 loop: CASSQVAGYNEQFF. The DNA for the CDR3 is TGTGCCAGCAGCCAAGTGGCGGGCTACAATGAGCAGTTCTTC.

V is TRBV2 and J is TRBJ1-1, with D perhaps matching TRBD1 (5 bases). CDR3 size: 16 residues. Looked up from germline, CDR1 is SNHLY and CDR2 is FYNNEI. V shed 3 bases and J shed 0 bases, with 14 bases lying between them. The CDR3 sequence: CASSEGRGTLNTEAFF. DNA of the CDR3: TGTGCCAGCAGTGAGGGGCGGGGGACCTTGAACACTGAAGCTTTCTTT.

The chain links TRBV29-1 to TRBJ2-6; 7 bases map to TRBD1. J gave up 4 bases and V 4 bases, and 13 bases lay outside the gene matches. This CDR3 comprises 17 residues. Germline CDR1 reads SQVTM; CDR2 reads ANQGSEA. For the CDR3, the DNA is TGCAGCGTTGCCCACAGGGGCGGGTTATCCGGGGCCAACGTCCTGACTTTC. Encoded protein: CSVAHRGGLSGANVLTF.

This chain joins TRBV5-6 and TRBJ2-2, with D maybe TRBD1 (6 bases). The CDR3 loop spans 15 amino acids. CDR1 and CDR2 (germline): SGHDT, YYEEEE. Trimming took off 0 bases at V and 5 bases at J, with 11 bases between the two ends. The CDR3 protein is CASSLGNRVTGELFF. Written as DNA, the CDR3 is TGTGCCAGCAGCTTGGGAAACAGGGTGACCGGGGAGCTGTTTTTT.

The chain joins TRBV29-1 to TRBJ1-2; unclear D gene. The CDR3 is 12 amino acids. Germline values: CDR1 SQVTM, CDR2 ANQGSEA. Trimming stripped 4 bases from V and 4 bases from J, with 10 bases between. CDR3 region: CSVGSGSYGYTF. CDR3 nucleotides: TGCAGCGTTGGCAGCGGGAGCTATGGCTACACCTTC.

This clone appeared a single time. This chain joins TRBV11-3 and TRBJ2-5, with TRBD1 identical over 7 bases. The ends lost 6 bases at V and 5 bases at J; junction bases unmatched: 9. Germline values: CDR1 SGHNT, CDR2 YENEEA. The CDR3 is 14 residues long. The CDR3 nucleotides read TGTGCCAGCAGTTCACCGATGGACAGGGAGACCCAGTACTTC. Translated, it gives CASSSPMDRETQYF.

This clone was counted a single time. This chain uses TRBV27 with TRBJ2-2, with D uncertain. The germline gives CDR1 MNHEY, CDR2 SMNVEV (reference sequence). The CDR3 consists of 13 residues. Trimming shortened V by 0 bases and J by 8 bases, and 7 bases separated the two germline ends. The CDR3 DNA reads TGTGCCAGCAGTTTATCGAGGATGGGGGAGCTGTTTTTT. It is translated as CASSLSRMGELFF.

This clone was observed a handful of times. This sequence joins TRBV19 and TRBJ1-5; D gene uncertain. From germline, CDR1 is LNHDA and CDR2 SQIVND (reference sequence). The ends were cut back, 6 bases at V and 7 bases at J, with 19 bases in the middle. The length of the CDR3 is 15 residues. The DNA of the CDR3 is TGTGCCAGTAGGACGACATATCCCCTCTCGCAGCCCCAGCATTTT. This sequence encodes CASRTTYPLSQPQHF.

This clone appeared a single time. The chain couples TRBV6-5 to TRBJ1-2, with 10 bases fitting TRBD1. The trim removed 6 bases at V and 4 bases at J, leaving 8 bases unmatched. In germline, CDR1 is MNHEY, CDR2 SVGAGI. The CDR3 is made up of 15 amino acids. The DNA of the CDR3 is TGTGCCAGCAGCTTCGCCGGGACAGGGGCCTATGGCTACACCTTC. Encoded protein: CASSFAGTGAYGYTF.

V usage is TRBV7-3 and J usage is TRBJ2-7; 9 bases are shared with TRBD1. J gave up 3 bases and V 1 base, and 7 bases lay outside the gene matches. This CDR3 is 16 amino acids long. From germline, CDR1 is SGHTA and CDR2 FQGTGA. DNA of the CDR3: TGTGCCAGCAGCTTAAAAAACCGGGACAGGGTCTACGAGCAGTACTTC. Translating it yields CASSLKNRDRVYEQYF. The variable domain in full, completed from reference TRBV7-3 and TRBJ2-7, reads GAGVSQTPSNKVTEKGKYVELRCDPISGHTALYWYRQSLGQGPEFLIYFQGTGAADDSGLPNDRFFAVRPEGSVSTLKIQRTERGDSAVYLCASSLKNRDRVYEQYFGPGTRLTVT.

In this sample, this clone turned up a few times. The chain combines TRBV5-1 with TRBJ2-5, with TRBD1 matching over 10 bases. The junction had 10 bases not matched to a gene; V was cut back by 0 bases and J by 5 bases. Germline V gene data show CDR1 as SGHRS and CDR2 as YFSETQ. This CDR3 is 17 amino acids long. The CDR3 nucleotides are TGCGCCAGCAGCTTGGCAAAGGGGACAGGGGAGGCGGAGACCCAGTACTTC. Its translation: CASSLAKGTGEAETQYF.

The V and J genes are TRBV19 and TRBJ2-5; no reliable D call. This CDR3 is 14 amino acids long. Trimming cost V 4 bases and J 5 bases, with 14 bases left between them. CDR1 is LNHDA, CDR2 SQIVND, per germline (reference sequence). Written as DNA, the CDR3 is TGTGCCAGTAGTACCCTCAGAGGCCGGGAGACCCAGTACTTC. Protein: CASSTLRGRETQYF.

This sequence joins TRBV9 and TRBJ2-7, with TRBD2 as a possible D gene (6 bases). V lost 0 bases and J 6 bases, leaving 13 bases between the germline ends. Germline lookup yields CDR1 SGDLS and CDR2 YYNGEE. The CDR3 has 14 residues. Written as DNA, the CDR3 is TGTGCCAGCAGCGTAGTAGTCGGAGCGGGCGAGCAGTACTTC. This codes for CASSVVVGAGEQYF.

CDR3 protein: CASSSTTENTEAFF. The CDR3 DNA sequence: TGTGCCAGCAGTTCGACGACAGAGAACACTGAAGCTTTCTTT. The chain links TRBV2 to TRBJ1-1; tentatively, D is TRBD1 (5 bases). The germline gives CDR1 SNHLY, CDR2 FYNNEI. The CDR3 runs to 14 residues. V shed 5 bases and J shed 1 base, with 11 bases lying between them. Based on the CDR3 plus reference TRBV2 and TRBJ1-1, the full variable domain is EPEVTQTPSHQVTQMGQEVILRCVPISNHLYFYWYRQILGQKVEFLVSFYNNEISEKSEIFDDQFSVERPDGSNFTLKIRSTKLEDSAMYFCASSSTTENTEAFFGQGTRLTVV.

This clone was observed a single time. The CDR3 DNA sequence: TGTGCCAGCAGCCAATCGGGATCCTACGAGCAGTACTTC. This gives the protein CASSQSGSYEQYF. This chain links TRBV5-4 with TRBJ2-7; TRBD2 is a possible D gene (5 bases). The CDR3 runs 13 residues. Germline V CDR1 and CDR2: SGHNT, YYREEE (reference sequence). The V end lost 4 bases, the J end lost 1 base, and 9 bases lay between the germline ends.

V usage is TRBV12-3 or TRBV12-4 and J usage is TRBJ1-2, with 9 bases identical to TRBD1. The J segment lost 9 bases and the V segment lost 5 bases, leaving 7 bases of the junction unmatched. The CDR3 is 13 amino acids. The CDR3 DNA reads TGTGCCAGCAGTCTCGGGACAGGGTTCAGCTACACCTTC. It translates to CASSLGTGFSYTF.

The chain combines TRBV5-4 with TRBJ1-1, with a tentative D call TRBD1 (6 bases). Germline CDR1 and CDR2: SGHNT and YYREEE (reference sequence). The V and J ends lost 3 bases and 3 bases respectively, with 12 bases between them. This CDR3 spans 14 amino acids. The CDR3 loop reads CASSWREGDTEAFF. CDR3 nucleotides: TGTGCCAGCAGCTGGAGGGAGGGGGACACTGAAGCTTTCTTT.

Here the CDR3 DNA reads TGTGCCAGCAGCCTAGGCGGGTCCCAAGAGACCCAGTACTTC. This codes for CASSLGGSQETQYF. The chain carries TRBV7-9 and TRBJ2-5, with D maybe TRBD2 (5 bases). This CDR3 has 14 residues. Trimming took 5 bases from V and 1 from J, leaving 11 bases between them. Germline CDR1 reads SEHNR; CDR2 reads FQNEAQ (reference sequence).

The V gene is TRBV29-1, the J gene TRBJ1-2, with 10 bases lining up with TRBD1. Losses at the gene ends were 7 bases for V and 3 bases for J; bases not matched to a gene: 2. The germline V gene encodes CDR1 SQVTM and CDR2 ANQGSEA. The length of the CDR3 is 12 residues. CDR3 sequence: CSGDRGDYGYTF. In DNA form, the CDR3 reads TGCAGCGGGGACAGGGGAGACTATGGCTACACCTTC.

This clone was seen a few times. V and J are TRBV6-2 or TRBV6-3 and TRBJ1-5; 9 nucleotides line up with TRBD1. CDR1 and CDR2 (germline): MNHEY, SVGEGT. The ends lost 5 bases at V and 4 bases at J; junction bases unmatched: 12. This CDR3 contains 17 residues. This chain's CDR3 is CASSPTEGQGRNQPQHF. The CDR3 DNA reads as TGTGCCAGCAGTCCGACTGAGGGACAGGGACGAAATCAGCCCCAGCATTTT.

The chain uses TRBV19 and TRBJ1-5; 11 bases line up with TRBD1. CDR1 is LNHDA, CDR2 SQIVND, per germline (reference sequence). This CDR3 has 18 residues. V lost 5 bases to trimming and J lost 3 bases; unmatched junction nucleotides: 12. The CDR3 coding sequence is TGTGCCAGTAGTGCTGAGCTGGACAGGGGGCTTAACAATCAGCCCCAGCATTTT. Encoded protein: CASSAELDRGLNNQPQHF.

The V and J genes are TRBV15 and TRBJ2-6; perhaps TRBD1 as D (6 bases). Germline loops: CDR1 LNHNV, CDR2 YYDKDF (reference sequence). V lost 1 base and J 6 bases, leaving 19 bases between the germline ends. The CDR3 has 18 amino acids. CDR3 in amino acids: CATSRVGGQTLVANVLTF. In nucleotides, the CDR3 is TGTGCCACCAGCAGAGTAGGAGGACAGACTCTGGTGGCCAACGTCCTGACTTTC.

V gene TRBV5-6 combines with J gene TRBJ1-5; 7 nucleotides line up with TRBD1. J gave up 0 bases and V 4 bases, and 4 bases lay outside the gene matches. Per germline, CDR1 SGHDT and CDR2 YYEEEE. CDR3 length equals 15 residues. The CDR3 bases are TGTGCCAGCAGCCAGGGACAGAATAGCAATCAGCCCCAGCATTTT. Protein product: CASSQGQNSNQPQHF.

The chain employs TRBV19 and TRBJ1-1; D perhaps matches TRBD1 (5 bases). Germline V gene data show CDR1 as LNHDA and CDR2 as SQIVND (reference sequence). CDR3 size: 15 residues. V lost 1 base, J lost 1 base, and 10 bases lay in between. CDR3 nucleotides: TGTGCCAGTAGTATAGCGGGGGGGAAGAACACTGAAGCTTTCTTT. Translation gives CASSIAGGKNTEAFF. The whole variable domain, remainder taken from reference TRBV19 and TRBJ1-1, is DGGITQSPKYLFRKEGQNVTLSCEQNLNHDAMYWYRQDPGQGLRLIYYSQIVNDFQKGDIAEGYSVSREKKESFPLTVTSAQKNPTAFYLCASSIAGGKNTEAFFGQGTRLTVV.

V gene TRBV13 combines with J gene TRBJ1-1; 7 bases are shared with TRBD1. Germline values: CDR1 PRHDT, CDR2 FYEKMQ (reference sequence). The ends lost 1 base at V and 2 bases at J; junction bases unmatched: 4. The CDR3 extends over 15 amino acids. CDR3 protein: CASSLAGQHNTEAFF. The CDR3 DNA reads TGTGCCAGCAGCTTAGCGGGACAGCATAACACTGAAGCTTTCTTT.